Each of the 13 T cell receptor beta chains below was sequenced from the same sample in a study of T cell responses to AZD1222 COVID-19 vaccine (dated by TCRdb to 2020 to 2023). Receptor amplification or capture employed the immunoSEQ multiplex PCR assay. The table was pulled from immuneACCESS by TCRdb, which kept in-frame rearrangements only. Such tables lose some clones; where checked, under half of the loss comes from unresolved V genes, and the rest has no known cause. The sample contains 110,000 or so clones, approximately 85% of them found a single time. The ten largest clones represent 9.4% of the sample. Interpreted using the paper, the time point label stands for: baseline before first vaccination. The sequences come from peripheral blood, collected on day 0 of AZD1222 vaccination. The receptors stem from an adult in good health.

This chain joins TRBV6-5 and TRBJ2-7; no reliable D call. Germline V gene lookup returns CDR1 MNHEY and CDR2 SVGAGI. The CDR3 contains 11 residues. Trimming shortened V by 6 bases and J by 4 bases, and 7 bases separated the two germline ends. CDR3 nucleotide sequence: TGTGCCAGCAGACACGATTACGAGCAGTACTTC. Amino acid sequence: CASRHDYEQYF.

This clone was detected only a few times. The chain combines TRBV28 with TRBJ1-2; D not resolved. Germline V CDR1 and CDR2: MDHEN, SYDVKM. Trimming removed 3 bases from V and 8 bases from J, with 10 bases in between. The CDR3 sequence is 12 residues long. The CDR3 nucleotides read TGTGCCAGCAGTTTTTCCCGGAAGGGCTACACCTTC. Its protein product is CASSFSRKGYTF.

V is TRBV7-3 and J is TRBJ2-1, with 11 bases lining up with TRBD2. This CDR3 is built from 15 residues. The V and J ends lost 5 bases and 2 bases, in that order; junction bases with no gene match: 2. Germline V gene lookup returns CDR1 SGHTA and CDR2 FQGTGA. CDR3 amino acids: CASSRTSGPYNEQFF. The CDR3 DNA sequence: TGTGCCAGCAGCCGGACTAGCGGGCCCTACAATGAGCAGTTCTTC.

Here the CDR3 DNA reads TGTGCCAGCAGTTTAGGCCGTTCCACCGGGGAGCTGTTTTTT. This gives the protein CASSLGRSTGELFF. The V call is TRBV28, the J call TRBJ2-2; D is unclear. Trimming shortened V by 2 bases and J by 4 bases, and 8 bases separated the two germline ends. Germline assignment: CDR1 MDHEN and CDR2 SYDVKM. This CDR3 is built from 14 residues.

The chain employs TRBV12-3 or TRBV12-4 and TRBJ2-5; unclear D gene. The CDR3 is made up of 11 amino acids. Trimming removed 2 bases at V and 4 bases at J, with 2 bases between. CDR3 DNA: TGTGCCAGCAGTTTATCAGAGACCCAGTACTTC. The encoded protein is CASSLSETQYF.

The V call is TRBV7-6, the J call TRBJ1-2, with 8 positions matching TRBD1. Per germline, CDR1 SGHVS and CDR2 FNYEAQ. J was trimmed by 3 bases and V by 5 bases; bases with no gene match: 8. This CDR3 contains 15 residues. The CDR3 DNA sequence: TGTGCCAGCAGCACGTTTCCACAGGGGGACTATGGCTACACCTTC. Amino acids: CASSTFPQGDYGYTF.

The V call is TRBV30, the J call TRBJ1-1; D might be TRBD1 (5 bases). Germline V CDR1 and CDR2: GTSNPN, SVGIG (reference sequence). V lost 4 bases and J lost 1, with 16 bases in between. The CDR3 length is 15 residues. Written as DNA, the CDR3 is TGTGCCTGGATGGCCCTCGACAGATCGAACACTGAAGCTTTCTTT. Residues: CAWMALDRSNTEAFF.

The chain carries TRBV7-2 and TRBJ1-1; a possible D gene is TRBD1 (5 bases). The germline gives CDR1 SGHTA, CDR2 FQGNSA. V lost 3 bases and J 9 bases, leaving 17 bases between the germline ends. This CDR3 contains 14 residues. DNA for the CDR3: TGTGCCAGCAGCTTCGACCCGGGGCGGCCCCAAGCTTTCTTT. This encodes CASSFDPGRPQAFF.

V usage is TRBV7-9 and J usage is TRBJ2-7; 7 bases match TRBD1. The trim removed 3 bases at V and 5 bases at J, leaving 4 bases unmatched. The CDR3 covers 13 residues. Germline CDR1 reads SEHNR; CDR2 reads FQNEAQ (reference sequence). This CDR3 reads CASSLRGRDEQYF. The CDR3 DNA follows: TGTGCCAGCAGCTTGAGGGGGCGCGACGAGCAGTACTTC.

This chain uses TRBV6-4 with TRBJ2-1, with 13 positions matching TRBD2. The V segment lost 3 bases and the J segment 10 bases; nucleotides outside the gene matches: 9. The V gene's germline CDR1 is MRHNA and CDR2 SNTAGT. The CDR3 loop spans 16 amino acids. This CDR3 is CASSEDTSGGAREQFF. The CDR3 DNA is TGTGCCAGCAGTGAAGATACTAGCGGGGGGGCGCGGGAGCAGTTCTTC.

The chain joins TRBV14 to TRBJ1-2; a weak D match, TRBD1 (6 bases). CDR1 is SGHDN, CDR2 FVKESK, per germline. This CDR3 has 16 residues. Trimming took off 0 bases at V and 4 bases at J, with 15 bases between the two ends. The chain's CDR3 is CASSQDPPDSLYGYTF. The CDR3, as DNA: TGTGCCAGCAGCCAAGATCCCCCGGACAGTCTCTATGGCTACACCTTC.

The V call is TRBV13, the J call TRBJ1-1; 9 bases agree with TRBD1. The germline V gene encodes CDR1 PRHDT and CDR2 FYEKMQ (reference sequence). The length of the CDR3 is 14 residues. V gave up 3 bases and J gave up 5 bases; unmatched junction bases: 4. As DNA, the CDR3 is TGTGCCAGCAGCTTCCGGACAGGGGAAACTGAAGCTTTCTTT. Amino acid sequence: CASSFRTGETEAFF. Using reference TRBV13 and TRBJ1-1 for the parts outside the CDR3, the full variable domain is AAGVIQSPRHLIKEKRETATLKCYPIPRHDTVYWYQQGPGQDPQFLISFYEKMQSDKGSIPDRFSAQQFSDYHSELNMSSLELGDSALYFCASSFRTGETEAFFGQGTRLTVV.

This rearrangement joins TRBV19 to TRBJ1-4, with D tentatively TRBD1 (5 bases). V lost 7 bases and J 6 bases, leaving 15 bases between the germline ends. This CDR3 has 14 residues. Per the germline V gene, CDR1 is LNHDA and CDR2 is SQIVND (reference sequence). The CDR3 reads CASTFGGGYEKLFF. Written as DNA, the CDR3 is TGTGCCAGTACTTTTGGGGGGGGATATGAAAAACTGTTTTTT.